This T cell receptor (beta chain) emerged from a study of human T cells and chemical hapten exposure. V trimming: 1 base; J trimming: 1 base; junction bases outside the gene matches: 3. The CDR3 contains 16 residues. Germline CDR1 reads MGHRA; CDR2 reads YSYEKL. Time point here: pre-sensitization, week 0. Treatment noted: therapeutic diphenylcyclopropenone sensitization with weekly scalp DPC. It was unfractionated whole blood from which total RNA was extracted. A word on this clonotype: Its antigen is still unknown.

Broader study findings: Following DPC sensitization, TCRs present above 1 in 1000 frequency showed no change.

Each CDR3 protein gets one entry after TCRdb re-called the RACE reads with MiXCR. The sample lists a few hundred thousand distinct CDR3 sequences; 4.5% to 5.5% were seen once. The sequences come from whole blood, collected in connection with sensitization to the hapten diphenylcyclopropenone (DPC). This chain connects TRBV4-1 to TRBJ2-3, with 9 positions matching TRBD1. The source is a woman between 18 and 30 years old with alopecia areata. Some clones in this sample may be carry-over from other donors' samples. The CDR3 nucleotides are TGCGCCAGCAGCCAAGTCCGGGACAGGGGCACAGATACGCAGTATTTT. Translation: CASSQVRDRGTDTQYF.